What follows describes a single T cell receptor beta chain. Antigen specificity is unknown. TCR beta libraries were built with iRepertoire HTBI primers and Arm-PCR of CDR3 regions. In the original processing: Gene usage covered 55 to 70 TRBV and 14 to 15 TRBJ segments. MiXCR, run by TCRdb on the multiplex PCR reads, gives a single entry per CDR3 protein. TCRdb's processing, not the authors', yielded these V and J calls. Of 200,000 to 250,000 distinct CDR3 sequences in the sample, about a sixth were seen once. The CDR3 has 16 residues. Per the germline V gene, CDR1 is DFQATT and CDR2 is SNEGSKA (reference sequence). V lost 0 bases, J lost 0 bases, and 13 bases lay in between. Time point in this sample: newly diagnosed GD, antithyroid drugs for less than 3 months. Extracted PBMC RNA gave rise to the TCR library. An endocrinology department located in Xi'an, China, was where the patients came from. The data derive from a study of regulatory T cells in long-lasting Graves disease.

Study-level points and caveats: Persistent Graves' patients had lower TCR diversity than newly diagnosed ones.

The source material was peripheral blood mononuclear cells (PBMCs), sampled at new diagnosis, from a patient treated with antithyroid drugs. This chain connects TRBV20-1 to TRBJ2-3; D is undetermined. The TCR comes from a female donor with Graves disease. The CDR3 coding sequence is TGCAGTGCTAGAGACCCCCCGGAGACTAGCACAGATACGCAGTATTTT. It is translated as CSARDPPETSTDTQYF.